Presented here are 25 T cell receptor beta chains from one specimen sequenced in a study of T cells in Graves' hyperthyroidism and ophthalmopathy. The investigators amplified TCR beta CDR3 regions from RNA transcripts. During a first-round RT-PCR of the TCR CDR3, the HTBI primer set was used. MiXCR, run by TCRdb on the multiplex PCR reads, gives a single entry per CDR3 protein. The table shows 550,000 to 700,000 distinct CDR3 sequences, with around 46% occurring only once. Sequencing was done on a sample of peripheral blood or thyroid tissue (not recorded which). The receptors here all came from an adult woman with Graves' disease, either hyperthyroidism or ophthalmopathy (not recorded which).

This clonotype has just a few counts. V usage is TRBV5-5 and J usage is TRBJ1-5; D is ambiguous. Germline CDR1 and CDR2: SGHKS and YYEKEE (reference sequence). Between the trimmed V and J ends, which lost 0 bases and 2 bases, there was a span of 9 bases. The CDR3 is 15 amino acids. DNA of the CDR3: TGTGCCAGCAGCTTGGAAGGCGGCGGCAATCAGCCCCAGCATTTT. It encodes CASSLEGGGNQPQHF. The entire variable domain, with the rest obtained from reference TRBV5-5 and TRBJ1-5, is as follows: DAGVTQSPTHLIKTRGQQVTLRCSPISGHKSVSWYQQVLGQGPQFIFQYYEKEERGRGNFPDRFSARQFPNYSSELNVNALLLGDSALYLCASSLEGGGNQPQHFGDGTRLSIL.

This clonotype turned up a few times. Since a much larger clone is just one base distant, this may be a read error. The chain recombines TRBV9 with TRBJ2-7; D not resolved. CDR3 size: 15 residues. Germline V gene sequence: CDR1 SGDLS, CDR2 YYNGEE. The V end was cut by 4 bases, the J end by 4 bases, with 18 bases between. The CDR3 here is CASSPRRALSYEQYV. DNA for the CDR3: TGTGCCAGCAGCCCAAGACGGGCTCTCTCGTACGAGCAGTACGTC.

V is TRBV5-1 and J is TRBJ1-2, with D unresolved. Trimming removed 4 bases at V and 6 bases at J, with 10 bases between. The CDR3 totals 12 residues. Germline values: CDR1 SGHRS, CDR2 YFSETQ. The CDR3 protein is CASSRGRDGYTF. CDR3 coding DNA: TGCGCCAGCAGCCGAGGGCGGGATGGCTACACCTTC.

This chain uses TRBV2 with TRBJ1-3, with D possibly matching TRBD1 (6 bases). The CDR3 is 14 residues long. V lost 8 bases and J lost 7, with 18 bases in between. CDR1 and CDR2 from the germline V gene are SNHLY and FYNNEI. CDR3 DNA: TGTGCCAGCGAGGTTGACTCTGGGGGCAACACCATATATTTT. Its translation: CASEVDSGGNTIYF.

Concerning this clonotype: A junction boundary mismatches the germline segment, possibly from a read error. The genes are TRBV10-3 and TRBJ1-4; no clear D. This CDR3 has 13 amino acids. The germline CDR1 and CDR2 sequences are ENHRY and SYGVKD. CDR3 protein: CAINPGEYEKLFF. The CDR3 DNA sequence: TGTGCCATCAATCCTGGGGAATATGAGAAACTGTTTTTT.

The CDR3, as DNA: TGTGCCAGCAGCGCGAGACAGGGTTTCGCTGAAGCTTTCTTT. Encoded protein: CASSARQGFAEAFF. The genes are TRBV7-6 and TRBJ1-1; 7 bases agree with TRBD1. The CDR3 loop spans 14 amino acids. V was pared by 5 bases and J by 6 bases, with 9 bases of the junction left unmatched. Germline CDR1 reads SGHVS; CDR2 reads FNYEAQ.

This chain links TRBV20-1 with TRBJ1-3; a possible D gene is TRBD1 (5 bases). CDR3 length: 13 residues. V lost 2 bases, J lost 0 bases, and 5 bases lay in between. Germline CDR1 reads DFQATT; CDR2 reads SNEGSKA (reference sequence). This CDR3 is CSARQGSGNTIYF. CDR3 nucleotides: TGCAGTGCTAGACAGGGCTCTGGAAACACCATATATTTT.

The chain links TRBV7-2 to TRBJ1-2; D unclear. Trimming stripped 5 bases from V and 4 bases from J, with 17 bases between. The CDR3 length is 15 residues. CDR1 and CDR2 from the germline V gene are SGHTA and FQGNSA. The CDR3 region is CASSATSGRAYGYTF. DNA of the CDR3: TGTGCCAGCAGCGCGACTAGCGGGAGGGCCTATGGCTACACCTTC.

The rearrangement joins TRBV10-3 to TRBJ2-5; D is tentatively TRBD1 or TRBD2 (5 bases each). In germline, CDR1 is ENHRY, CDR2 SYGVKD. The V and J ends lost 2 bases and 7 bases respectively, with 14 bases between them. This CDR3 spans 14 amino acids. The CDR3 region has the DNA TGTGCCATCAGTGAGGAGGGGAGTTCAGGGACCCAGTACTTC. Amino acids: CAISEEGSSGTQYF.

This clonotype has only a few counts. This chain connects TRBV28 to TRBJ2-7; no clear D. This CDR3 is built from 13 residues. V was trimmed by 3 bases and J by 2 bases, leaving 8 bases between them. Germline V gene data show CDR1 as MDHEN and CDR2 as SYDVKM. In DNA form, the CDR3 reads TGTGCCAGCAGTTTTGTGTTAGCCTACGAGCAGTACTTC. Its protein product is CASSFVLAYEQYF.

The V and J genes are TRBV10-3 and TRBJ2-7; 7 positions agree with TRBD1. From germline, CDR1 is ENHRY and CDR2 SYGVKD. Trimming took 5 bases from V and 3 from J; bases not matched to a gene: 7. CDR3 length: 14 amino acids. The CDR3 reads CAISTTGELYEQYF. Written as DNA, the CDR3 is TGTGCCATCAGTACTACAGGGGAACTCTACGAGCAGTACTTC.

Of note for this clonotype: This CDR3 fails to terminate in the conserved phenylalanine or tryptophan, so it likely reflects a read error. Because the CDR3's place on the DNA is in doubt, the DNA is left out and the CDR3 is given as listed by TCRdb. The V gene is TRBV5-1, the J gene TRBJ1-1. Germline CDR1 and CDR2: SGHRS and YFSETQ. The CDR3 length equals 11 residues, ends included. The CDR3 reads CASSLAATNAY.

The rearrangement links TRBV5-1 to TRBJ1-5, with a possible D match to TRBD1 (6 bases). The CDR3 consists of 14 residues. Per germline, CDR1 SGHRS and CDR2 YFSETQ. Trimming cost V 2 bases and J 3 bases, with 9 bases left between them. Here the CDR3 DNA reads TGCGCCAGCAGCTTTACAGGGATCAATCAGCCCCAGCATTTT. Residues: CASSFTGINQPQHF.

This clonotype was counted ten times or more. This chain's CDR3 is CASSLTGKEKLFF. The CDR3 coding sequence is TGTGCCAGCAGCTTGACAGGGAAAGAAAAACTGTTTTTT. The chain has TRBV11-2 and TRBJ1-4, with 7 bases identical to TRBD1. This CDR3 is built from 13 residues. CDR1 and CDR2 (germline): SGHAT, FQNNGV. V was clipped by 3 bases and J by 8 bases; unmatched bases: 3.

The CDR3 here is CASLKWDESLTGELFF. The CDR3 DNA reads TGCGCCAGCCTCAAGTGGGACGAGAGCCTCACCGGGGAGCTGTTTTTT. The chain links TRBV10-2 to TRBJ2-2; D is possibly TRBD1 or TRBD2 (5 bases each). CDR1 and CDR2 from the germline V gene are WSHSY and SAAADI. Trimming cost V 8 bases and J 4 bases, with 20 bases left between them. The CDR3 covers 16 residues.

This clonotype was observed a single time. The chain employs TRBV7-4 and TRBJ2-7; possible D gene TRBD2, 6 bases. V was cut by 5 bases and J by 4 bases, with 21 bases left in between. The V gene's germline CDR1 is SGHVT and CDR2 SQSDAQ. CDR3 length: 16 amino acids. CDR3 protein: CASSPPIRVGRYEQYF. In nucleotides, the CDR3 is TGTGCCAGCAGCCCCCCGATCCGGGTGGGGAGGTACGAGCAGTACTTC.

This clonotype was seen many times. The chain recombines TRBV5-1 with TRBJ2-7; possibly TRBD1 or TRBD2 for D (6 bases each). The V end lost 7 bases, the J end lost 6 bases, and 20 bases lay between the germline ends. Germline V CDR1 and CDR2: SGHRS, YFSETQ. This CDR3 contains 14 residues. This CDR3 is CASCPQPGAPEQYF. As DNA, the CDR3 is TGCGCCAGCTGCCCACAGCCGGGGGCTCCCGAGCAGTACTTC.

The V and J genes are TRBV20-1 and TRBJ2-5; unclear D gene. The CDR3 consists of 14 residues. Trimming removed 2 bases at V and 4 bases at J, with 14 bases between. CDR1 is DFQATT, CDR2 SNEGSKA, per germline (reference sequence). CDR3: CSARPSSGVETQYF. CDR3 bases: TGCAGTGCTAGACCGTCTAGTGGGGTAGAGACCCAGTACTTC.

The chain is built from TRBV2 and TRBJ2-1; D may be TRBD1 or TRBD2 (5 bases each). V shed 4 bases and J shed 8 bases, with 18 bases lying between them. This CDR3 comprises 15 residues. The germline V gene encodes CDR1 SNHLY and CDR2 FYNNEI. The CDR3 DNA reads TGTGCCAGCAGTGCGGGGCGGCCCCGTATTGATGAGCAGTTCTTC. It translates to CASSAGRPRIDEQFF.

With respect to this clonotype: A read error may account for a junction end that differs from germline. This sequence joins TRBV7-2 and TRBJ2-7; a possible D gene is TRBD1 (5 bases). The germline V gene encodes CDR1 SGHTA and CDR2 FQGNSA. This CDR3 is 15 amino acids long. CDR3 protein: CASSQDRNRNYEQYF. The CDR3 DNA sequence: TGCGCCAGCAGCCAAGATCGGAACAGGAACTACGAGCAGTACTTC.

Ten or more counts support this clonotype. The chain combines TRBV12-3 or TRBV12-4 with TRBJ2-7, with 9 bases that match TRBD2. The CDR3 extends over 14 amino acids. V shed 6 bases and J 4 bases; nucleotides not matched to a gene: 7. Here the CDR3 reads CASSPLAGRYEQYF. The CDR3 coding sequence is TGTGCCAGCAGCCCGCTAGCGGGAAGGTACGAGCAGTACTTC.

The chain's CDR3 is CASSHGQGGLVGNQPQHF. CDR3 nucleotides: TGCGCCAGCAGCCATGGACAGGGCGGGCTTGTGGGCAATCAGCCCCAGCATTTT. The V gene is TRBV4-1, the J gene TRBJ1-5, with TRBD1 matching 8 bases. Germline V CDR1 and CDR2: MGHRA, YSYEKL. V trimming: 3 bases; J trimming: 2 bases; junction bases outside the gene matches: 12. The CDR3 totals 18 residues.

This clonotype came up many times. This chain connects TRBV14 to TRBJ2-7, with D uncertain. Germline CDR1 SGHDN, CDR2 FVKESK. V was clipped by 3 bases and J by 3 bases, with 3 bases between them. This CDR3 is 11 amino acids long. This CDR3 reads CASSQFYEQYF. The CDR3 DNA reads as TGTGCCAGCAGCCAGTTCTACGAGCAGTACTTC.

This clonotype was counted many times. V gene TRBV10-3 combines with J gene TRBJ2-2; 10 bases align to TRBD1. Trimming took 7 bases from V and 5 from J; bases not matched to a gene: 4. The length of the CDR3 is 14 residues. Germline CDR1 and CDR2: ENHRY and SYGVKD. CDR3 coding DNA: TGTGCCATCACCCGGGACAGGGGAACCGGGGAGCTGTTTTTT. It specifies CAITRDRGTGELFF.

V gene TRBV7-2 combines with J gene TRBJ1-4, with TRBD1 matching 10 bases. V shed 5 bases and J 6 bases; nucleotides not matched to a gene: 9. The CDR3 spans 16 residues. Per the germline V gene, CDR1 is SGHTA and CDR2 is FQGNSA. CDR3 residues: CASSLGVGTGDEKLFF. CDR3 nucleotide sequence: TGTGCCAGCAGCCTAGGGGTGGGGACAGGGGATGAAAAACTGTTTTTT.